The 25 T cell receptor beta chains given below trace back to one sample, sequenced in a study of T-cell reconstitution after alpha-beta-depleted transplantation in children. Preparation of the TCRbeta library was carried out with unique molecular identifiers. TCRdb reanalysed the PCR reads using MiXCR and keeps one entry per CDR3 protein. The table shows about 980,000 distinct CDR3 sequences, with about 31% occurring only once. Sequenced material: PBMCs, mostly from graft donor cells, taken 360 days after TCRalphabeta/CD19-depleted stem cell transplant. These receptors were taken from a boy under two years old who had a stem cell transplant for SCID, so the T cells may come from the graft donor.

The table lists this clonotype with many counts. This chain links TRBV5-1 with TRBJ2-7; 7 nucleotides agree with TRBD2. The length of the CDR3 is 13 residues. J gave up 4 bases and V 5 bases, and 6 bases lay outside the gene matches. CDR1 and CDR2 from the germline V gene are SGHRS and YFSETQ. The CDR3 DNA is TGCGCCAGCAGGTGGCAGGGAGGGTACGAGCAGTACTTC. Translation gives CASRWQGGYEQYF.

This chain connects TRBV2 to TRBJ2-7, with 9 bases matching TRBD1. The CDR3 contains 13 residues. Germline-derived CDR1 and CDR2 are SNHLY and FYNNEI. Trimming removed 6 bases from V and 8 bases from J; junction bases left unmatched: 8. The CDR3 loop is CASRDRGGRKQYF. CDR3 nucleotide sequence: TGTGCCAGCAGGGACAGGGGAGGTAGGAAGCAGTACTTC. Full variable domain (remainder filled in from reference TRBV2 and TRBJ2-7): EPEVTQTPSHQVTQMGQEVILRCVPISNHLYFYWYRQILGQKVEFLVSFYNNEISEKSEIFDDQFSVERPDGSNFTLKIRSTKLEDSAMYFCASRDRGGRKQYFGPGTRLTVT.

This clonotype occurred a few times. V and J are TRBV29-1 and TRBJ2-2; D unresolved. The CDR3 consists of 13 residues. The germline V gene encodes CDR1 SQVTM and CDR2 ANQGSEA. V was trimmed by 7 bases and J by 1 base, leaving 10 bases between them. The CDR3 sequence: CSAWVGNTGELFF. CDR3 in DNA: TGCAGCGCTTGGGTGGGGAACACCGGGGAGCTGTTTTTT.

The chain employs TRBV4-3 and TRBJ2-2, with D possibly matching TRBD2 (5 bases). V was shortened by 5 bases and J by 2 bases, with 12 bases between the two germline ends. The length of the CDR3 is 15 residues. Germline V lookup: CDR1 LGHNA, CDR2 YSLEER. CDR3 DNA sequence: TGCGCCAGCAGCTCGGGGAGTACTAACACCGGGGAGCTGTTTTTT. As protein: CASSSGSTNTGELFF.

V is TRBV28 and J is TRBJ2-7; 14 bases match TRBD2. After removal of 5 bases from V and 0 bases from J, the junction contained 12 bases not matched to a gene. The CDR3 runs to 19 residues. The germline V gene encodes CDR1 MDHEN and CDR2 SYDVKM. The CDR3 spells CASSPRTSGGRGSSYEQYF. CDR3 DNA sequence: TGTGCCAGCAGTCCCAGGACTAGCGGGGGGCGAGGTAGCTCCTACGAGCAGTACTTC.

This clonotype appeared many times. The rearrangement joins TRBV7-7 to TRBJ2-5; D is possibly TRBD1 (5 bases). Trimming pared 10 bases from V and 4 bases from J, leaving 13 bases between. The CDR3 covers 12 residues. Germline values: CDR1 SSHAT, CDR2 FNYEAQ (reference sequence). The CDR3 bases are TGTGCCACCAAGGGGTTCTCAGAGACCCAGTACTTC. It codes for CATKGFSETQYF.

There are a few counts of this clonotype. This chain uses TRBV14 with TRBJ2-3; D ambiguous. This CDR3 is built from 16 residues. Germline V gene lookup returns CDR1 SGHDN and CDR2 FVKESK. Trimming shortened V by 1 base and J by 2 bases, and 13 bases separated the two germline ends. The DNA of the CDR3 is TGTGCCAGCAGCCAAGTGGGGTGGCGGAACACAGATACGCAGTATTTT. This translates into CASSQVGWRNTDTQYF.

This chain uses TRBV10-3 with TRBJ1-6; possible D gene TRBD1, 6 bases. This CDR3 contains 13 residues. V lost 4 bases, J lost 10 bases, and 11 bases lay in between. CDR1 and CDR2 from the germline V gene are ENHRY and SYGVKD. The CDR3 loop reads CAISGDKASPLHF. The CDR3, as DNA: TGTGCCATCAGTGGGGACAAAGCCTCACCCCTCCACTTT.

The chain joins TRBV6-1 to TRBJ1-6, with D possibly being TRBD1 (5 bases). Per germline, CDR1 MNHNS and CDR2 SASEGT. Trimming took 7 bases from V and 0 from J, leaving 10 bases between them. CDR3 length equals 15 residues. The CDR3 DNA follows: TGTGCCAGCACCAGGCAGGGCTCCTATAATTCACCCCTCCACTTT. It encodes CASTRQGSYNSPLHF.

The chain recombines TRBV3-1 with TRBJ1-1; weak D call: TRBD1 (6 bases). V was trimmed by 8 bases and J by 4 bases, leaving 8 bases between them. This CDR3 has 11 amino acids. Germline V CDR1 and CDR2: LGHDT, YNNKEL (reference sequence). The CDR3 DNA sequence: TGTGCCAGCGTGGGGGCCACTGAAGCTTTCTTT. Translated, it gives CASVGATEAFF.

The chain carries TRBV5-1 and TRBJ2-2; 12 bases are a match to TRBD1. Germline CDR1 and CDR2: SGHRS and YFSETQ. V shed 3 bases and J 6 bases; nucleotides not matched to a gene: 3. The CDR3 length is 15 residues. For the CDR3, the DNA is TGCGCCAGCAGCTGGGACAGGGGGCTCGCCGGGGAGCTGTTTTTT. Its protein is CASSWDRGLAGELFF. The entire variable domain, with the rest obtained from reference TRBV5-1 and TRBJ2-2, is as follows: KAGVTQTPRYLIKTRGQQVTLSCSPISGHRSVSWYQQTPGQGLQFLFEYFSETQRNKGNFPGRFSGRQFSNSRSEMNVSTLELGDSALYLCASSWDRGLAGELFFGEGSRLTVL.

This clonotype has just a few counts. The rearrangement uses TRBV28 and TRBJ2-1; D is ambiguous. The CDR3 runs 13 residues. V lost 5 bases, J lost 8 bases, and 13 bases lay in between. Germline lookup yields CDR1 MDHEN and CDR2 SYDVKM. CDR3 DNA: TGTGCCAGCAGTCCACCTTCCACCTATGAGCAGTTCTTC. It encodes CASSPPSTYEQFF.

The V call is TRBV12-3 or TRBV12-4, the J call TRBJ1-3; D call uncertain. The CDR3 length is 13 residues. V was clipped by 2 bases and J by 8 bases, with 10 bases between them. The CDR3: CASSLTSSDTIYF. In DNA, the CDR3 is TGTGCCAGCAGTTTAACATCGTCCGACACCATATATTTT.

The chain links TRBV5-5 to TRBJ2-2; TRBD2 aligns across 11 bases. This CDR3 contains 15 residues. V lost 4 bases to trimming and J lost 5 bases; unmatched junction nucleotides: 4. Germline V gives CDR1 SGHKS, CDR2 YYEKEE (reference sequence). CDR3 loop: CASSLIAGGTGELFF. The CDR3 region has the DNA TGTGCCAGCAGCCTAATAGCGGGAGGGACCGGGGAGCTGTTTTTT. The full variable domain, its missing parts supplied by reference TRBV5-5 and TRBJ2-2, is DAGVTQSPTHLIKTRGQQVTLRCSPISGHKSVSWYQQVLGQGPQFIFQYYEKEERGRGNFPDRFSARQFPNYSSELNVNALLLGDSALYLCASSLIAGGTGELFFGEGSRLTVL.

This clonotype was observed a handful of times. The V call is TRBV20-1, the J call TRBJ2-7; TRBD1 is a possible D gene (5 bases). Germline CDR1 and CDR2: DFQATT and SNEGSKA (reference sequence). V was cut by 2 bases and J by 4 bases, with 9 bases left in between. The length of the CDR3 is 12 residues. The CDR3 nucleotides read TGCAGTGCTAGACCCGACAGTTACGAGCAGTACTTC. Residues: CSARPDSYEQYF.

The rearrangement links TRBV15 to TRBJ1-4, with D hard to call. Germline loops: CDR1 LNHNV, CDR2 YYDKDF (reference sequence). The CDR3 covers 14 residues. The V end lost 0 bases, the J end lost 8 bases, and 10 bases lay between the germline ends. The CDR3 nucleotides read TGTGCCACCAGCAGAGATTCAAGCTTCGAAAAACTGTTTTTT. This sequence encodes CATSRDSSFEKLFF.

About this clonotype itself: This CDR3 fails to terminate in the conserved phenylalanine or tryptophan, so it likely reflects a read error. The chain combines TRBV16 with TRBJ1-1, with 7 bases matching TRBD1. CDR1 is KGHSY, CDR2 FQNENV, per germline. V was clipped by 3 bases and J by 4 bases; unmatched bases: 8. The CDR3 contains 15 residues. The CDR3: CASSHNPGGGTEAFV. CDR3 DNA sequence: TGTGCCAGCAGCCATAATCCAGGGGGTGGCACTGAAGCTTTCGTT.

The chain recombines TRBV7-2 with TRBJ1-1, with 8 bases identical to TRBD1. The CDR3 is 16 residues long. Losses at the gene ends were 2 bases for V and 6 bases for J; bases not matched to a gene: 11. In germline, CDR1 is SGHTA, CDR2 FQGNSA. CDR3 loop: CASSLKARGRGSEAFF. In DNA, the CDR3 is TGTGCCAGCAGCTTAAAGGCCAGGGGGCGCGGCTCTGAAGCTTTCTTT.

This chain connects TRBV2 to TRBJ2-3, with D possibly matching TRBD1 (6 bases). The CDR3 extends over 11 amino acids. Looked up from germline, CDR1 is SNHLY and CDR2 is FYNNEI. With 10 bases removed from V and 5 bases from J, the gap between germline ends came to 10 bases. The CDR3 is CANGQKDTQYF. The CDR3 region has the DNA TGTGCCAACGGACAGAAAGATACGCAGTATTTT.

The chain combines TRBV5-6 with TRBJ2-3, with 7 bases aligning to TRBD2. The CDR3 spans 12 residues. Germline V gene sequence: CDR1 SGHDT, CDR2 YYEEEE. The V gene end was trimmed by 6 bases and the J gene end by 4 bases; junction bases not matched to a gene: 2. The CDR3 sequence: CASTRGADTQYF. In DNA, the CDR3 is TGTGCCAGCACTCGGGGGGCAGATACGCAGTATTTT.

This clonotype was picked up a small number of times. This chain connects TRBV7-2 to TRBJ2-2; TRBD2 matches at 11 bases. This CDR3 has 18 residues. V was clipped by 0 bases and J by 0 bases; unmatched bases: 3. In germline, CDR1 is SGHTA, CDR2 FQGNSA. The CDR3 loop is CASSLALAGASNTGELFF. The CDR3 nucleotides read TGTGCCAGCAGCTTAGCACTAGCGGGGGCCTCGAACACCGGGGAGCTGTTTTTT.

The rearrangement uses TRBV25-1 and TRBJ1-2, with 10 bases identical to TRBD1. The germline gives CDR1 MGHDK, CDR2 SYGVNS. The CDR3 runs 15 residues. The J segment lost 3 bases and the V segment lost 1 base, leaving 2 bases of the junction unmatched. The CDR3 coding sequence is TGTGCCAGCAGTGAATGGGACAGGGGAGACTATGGCTACACCTTC. Its translation: CASSEWDRGDYGYTF.

The chain is built from TRBV7-7 and TRBJ2-3, with D tentatively TRBD1 (6 bases). CDR1 and CDR2 from the germline V gene are SSHAT and FNYEAQ (reference sequence). Trimming shortened V by 5 bases and J by 5 bases, and 20 bases separated the two germline ends. The CDR3 consists of 16 residues. The CDR3 DNA is TGTGCCAGCAGCCCCCAGGGGCAGGGGTCAGTAGATACGCAGTATTTT. It yields the protein CASSPQGQGSVDTQYF.

The rearrangement uses TRBV5-1 and TRBJ1-1, with D uncertain. Germline CDR1 reads SGHRS; CDR2 reads YFSETQ. CDR3 length equals 16 residues. V was cut by 3 bases and J by 7 bases, with 22 bases left in between. The CDR3 region has the DNA TGCGCCAGCAGCTCGGACGGCAGGACGCCATTCTATGAAGCTTTCTTT. Protein: CASSSDGRTPFYEAFF.

This clonotype was counted many times. The V and J genes are TRBV7-9 and TRBJ2-2; 8 nucleotides align to TRBD1. Unmatched junction bases numbered 3, after V lost 5 bases and J lost 4 bases. CDR3 length equals 14 residues. The V gene's germline CDR1 is SEHNR and CDR2 FQNEAQ (reference sequence). The CDR3 loop reads CASSRDRGTGELFF. The DNA for the CDR3 is TGTGCCAGCAGCCGAGACAGGGGCACCGGGGAGCTGTTTTTT.